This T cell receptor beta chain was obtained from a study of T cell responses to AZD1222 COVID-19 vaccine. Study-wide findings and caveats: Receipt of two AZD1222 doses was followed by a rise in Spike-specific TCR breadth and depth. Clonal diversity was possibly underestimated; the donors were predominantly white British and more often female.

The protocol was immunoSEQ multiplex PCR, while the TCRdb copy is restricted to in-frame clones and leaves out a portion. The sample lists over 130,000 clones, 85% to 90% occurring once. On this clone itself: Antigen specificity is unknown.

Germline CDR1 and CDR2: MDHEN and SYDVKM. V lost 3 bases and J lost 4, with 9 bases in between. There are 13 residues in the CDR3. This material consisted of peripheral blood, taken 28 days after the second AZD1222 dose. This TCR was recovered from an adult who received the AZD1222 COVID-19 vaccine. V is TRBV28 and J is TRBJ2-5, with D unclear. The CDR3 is CASSFPGAETQYF. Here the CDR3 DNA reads TGTGCCAGCAGTTTCCCAGGAGCAGAGACCCAGTACTTC.